Each of the 2 T cell receptor beta chains below was sequenced from the same sample in a study of blood T cells in healthy people across ages. The second PCR ran roughly 7 to 12 cycles with a sample-barcoded 5' primer and J-beta primers. From the 5' RACE reads, TCRdb called clonotypes with MiXCR, one entry per CDR3 protein. The table records about 900,000 distinct CDR3 sequences, around 48% of them present only once. The sequencing input was blood. The source of these receptors is a man aged 25 to 40 in good health.

The J gene is TRBJ2-3, the V gene TRBV5-1; D is ambiguous. Germline V CDR1 and CDR2: SGHRS, YFSETQ. With 1 base removed from V and 3 bases from J, the gap between germline ends came to 9 bases. The CDR3 is made up of 14 amino acids. The CDR3 spells CASSLFSQTDTQYF. CDR3 in DNA: TGCGCCAGCAGCTTGTTCTCACAGACAGATACGCAGTATTTT.

This clonotype has at least ten counts. The chain recombines TRBV18 with TRBJ2-3; either TRBD1 or TRBD2 may supply D (5 bases each). V was shortened by 8 bases and J by 4 bases, with 22 bases between the two germline ends. The CDR3 sequence is 16 residues long. Germline V gives CDR1 KGHSH, CDR2 LQKENI. CDR3 coding DNA: TGTGCCAGCCCCCCCGCCAGGGACCTACTGGCAGATACGCAGTATTTT. It translates to CASPPARDLLADTQYF.